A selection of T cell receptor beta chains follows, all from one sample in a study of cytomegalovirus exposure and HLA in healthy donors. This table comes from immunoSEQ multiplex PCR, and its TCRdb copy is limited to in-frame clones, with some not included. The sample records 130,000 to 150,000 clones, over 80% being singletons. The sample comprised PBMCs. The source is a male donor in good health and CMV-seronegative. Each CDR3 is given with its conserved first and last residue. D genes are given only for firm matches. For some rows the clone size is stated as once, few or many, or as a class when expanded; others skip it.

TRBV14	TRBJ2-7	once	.	TGTGCCAGCAGCCTCCACTCAGGCCAACTGGACTCCTACGAGCAGTACTTC	CASSLHSGQLDSYEQYF
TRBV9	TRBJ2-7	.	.	TGTGCCAGCAGCCCCGGAGCGGTCTCCTACGAGCAGTACTTC	CASSPGAVSYEQYF
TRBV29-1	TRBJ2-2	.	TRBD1	TGCAGCGTTGAAGATCACAGGGGTTCCGGGGAGCTGTTTTTT	CSVEDHRGSGELFF
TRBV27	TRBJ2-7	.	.	TGTGCCAGCAGGGTGGGTGAGCCGGGTTTCTACGAGCAGTACTTC	CASRVGEPGFYEQYF
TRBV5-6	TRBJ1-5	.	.	TGTGCCAGCAGCTTGCTAAATCAGCCCCAGCATTTT	CASSLLNQPQHF
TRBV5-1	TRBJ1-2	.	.	TGCGCCAGCAGCCCCGGGGGGACCTATGGCTACACCTTC	CASSPGGTYGYTF
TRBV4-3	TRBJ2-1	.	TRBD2	TGCGCCAGCAGCCAAGATCGGGCTAGCGGGAGACGGTATGAGCAGTTCTTC	CASSQDRASGRRYEQFF
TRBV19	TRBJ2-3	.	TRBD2	TGTGCCAGTAGTACCAGCGGGGGCACAGATACGCAGTATTTT	CASSTSGGTDTQYF
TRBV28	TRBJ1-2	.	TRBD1	TGTGCCAGCAGTTTCCTCGGACAGGCTGCCTATGGCTACACCTTC	CASSFLGQAAYGYTF
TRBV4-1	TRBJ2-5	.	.	TGCGCCAGCAGCCAAGCCCCTTTTGGGGAGAGGGAGACCCAGTACTTC	CASSQAPFGERETQYF
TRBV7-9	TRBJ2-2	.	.	TGTGCCAGCAGCCCCCTTTGGTCGGGAAAGGGCACCGGGGAGCTGTTTTTT	CASSPLWSGKGTGELFF
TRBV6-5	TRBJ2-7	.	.	TGTGCCAGCAGTCACCGGGACACCTTCGGAAATCAGCAGTACTTC	CASSHRDTFGNQQYF
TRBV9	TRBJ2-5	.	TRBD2	TGTGCCAGCAGCGCTGGACTAGCGGGAGGGGAGACCCAGTACTTC	CASSAGLAGGETQYF
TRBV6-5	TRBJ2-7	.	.	TGTGCCAGCAGTTATCAAAACTCACGAGGTGACGAGCAGTACTTC	CASSYQNSRGDEQYF
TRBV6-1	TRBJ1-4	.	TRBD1	TGTGCCAGCAGCCTCGGGACAGGGAATGAAAAACTGTTTTTT	CASSLGTGNEKLFF
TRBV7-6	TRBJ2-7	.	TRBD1	TGTGCCAGCAGCCAACTGACAGGGTGGGACTACGAGCAGTACTTC	CASSQLTGWDYEQYF
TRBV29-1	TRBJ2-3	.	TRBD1	TGCAGCGTAACCACGACAGGGGCCCTCACAGATACGCAGTATTTT	CSVTTTGALTDTQYF
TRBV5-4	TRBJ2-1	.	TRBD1	TGTGCCAGCAGCACCGACAGGGTGGACAATGAGCAGTTCTTC	CASSTDRVDNEQFF
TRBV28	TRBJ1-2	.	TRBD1	TGTGCCAGCAACAGGGGGCCCGAGGGCTATGGCTACACCTTC	CASNRGPEGYGYTF
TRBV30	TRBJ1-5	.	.	TGTGCCTGGAGTCAGGCAGGGAATCAGCCCCAGCATTTT	CAWSQAGNQPQHF
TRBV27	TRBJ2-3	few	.	TGTGCCAGCAGCAAGGCCGGGGTGCGGAGTGATACGCAGTATTTT	CASSKAGVRSDTQYF
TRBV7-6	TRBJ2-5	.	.	TGTGCCAGCAGCTCTAGCCCACAAGAGACCCAGTACTTC	CASSSSPQETQYF
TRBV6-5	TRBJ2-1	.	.	TGTGCCAGCAGTTACGGCCAGGGATACAATGAGCAGTTCTTC	CASSYGQGYNEQFF
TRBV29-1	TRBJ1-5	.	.	TGCAGCGTTGTGGCAGGACATAGCAATCAGCCCCAGCATTTT	CSVVAGHSNQPQHF
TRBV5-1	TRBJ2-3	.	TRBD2	TGCGCCAGCAGCTTGGCTAGCGGGAGCACAGATACGCAGTATTTT	CASSLASGSTDTQYF
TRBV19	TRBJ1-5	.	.	TGTGCCAGTAGTATGACAGACTATCAGCCCCAGCATTTT	CASSMTDYQPQHF
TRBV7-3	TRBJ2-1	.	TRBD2	TGTGCCAGCAGCCTCCAGTCACCGGGACTAGCGGTCTACAATGAGCAGTTCTTC	CASSLQSPGLAVYNEQFF
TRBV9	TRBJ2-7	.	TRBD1	TGTGCCAGCAGCGTAGGTGGGGGACAGGATCTCTACGAGCAGTACTTC	CASSVGGGQDLYEQYF
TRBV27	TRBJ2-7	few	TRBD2	TGTGCCAGCAGCCAAGGACTAGCGGGAGCCTACGAGCAGTACTTC	CASSQGLAGAYEQYF
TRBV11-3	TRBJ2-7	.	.	TGTGCCAGCAGCCCCTCCGTAAACTACGAGCAGTACTTC	CASSPSVNYEQYF
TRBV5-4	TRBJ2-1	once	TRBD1	TGTGCCAGCAGCTTACAGGGGGCCTTCTACAATGAGCAGTTCTTC	CASSLQGAFYNEQFF
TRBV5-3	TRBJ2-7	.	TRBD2	TGTGCCAGAAGCTCCATCAAGGTCCCGGGACTAGCGGAGGGGTACGAGCAGTACTTC	CARSSIKVPGLAEGYEQYF
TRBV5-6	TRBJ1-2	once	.	TGTGCCAGCAGCGCGGCCCCTATCGGGAGTGTCTATGGCTACACCTTC	CASSAAPIGSVYGYTF
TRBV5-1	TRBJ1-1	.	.	TGCGCCAGCAGCTTGGTAGTCCAGGGAAACACTGAAGCTTTCTTT	CASSLVVQGNTEAFF
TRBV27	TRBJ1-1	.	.	TGTGCCAGCAGTACAGCTCTGAACACTGAAGCTTTCTTT	CASSTALNTEAFF
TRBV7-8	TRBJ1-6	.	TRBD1	TGTGCCAGCAGTGATTGGGACAGGGTGAATTCACCCCTCCACTTT	CASSDWDRVNSPLHF
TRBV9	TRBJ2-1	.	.	TGTGCCAGCAGCCCCCCTATTGTTAGTGAGCAGTTCTTC	CASSPPIVSEQFF
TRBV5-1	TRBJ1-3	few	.	TGCGCCAGCAGCTTGGCCGGGGACACCATATATTTT	CASSLAGDTIYF
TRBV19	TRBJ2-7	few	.	TGTGCCAGTAGCCTTACAGGGATGGGCGAGCAGTACTTC	CASSLTGMGEQYF
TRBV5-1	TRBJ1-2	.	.	TGCGCCAGCAGCTTGGTTGGGGGCAACTATGGCTACACCTTC	CASSLVGGNYGYTF
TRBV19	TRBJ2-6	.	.	TGTGCCAGTACTAATAGGGGCCCCCGCACTGGGGCCAACGTCCTGACTTTC	CASTNRGPRTGANVLTF
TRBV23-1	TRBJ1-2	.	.	TGCGCCATCCAGCAGGGAACTAACTATGGCTACACCTTC	CAIQQGTNYGYTF
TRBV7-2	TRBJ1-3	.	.	TGTGCCAGCAGCTTGGGGGGGTCCGGAAACACCATATATTTT	CASSLGGSGNTIYF
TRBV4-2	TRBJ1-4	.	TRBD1	TGTGCCAGCAGCCTCCTTTTCGGAGACCATATACAGGGGCGCATGGTGGGAAAACTGTTTTTT	CASSLLFGDHIQGRMVGKLFF
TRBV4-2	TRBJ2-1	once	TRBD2	TGTGCCAGCAGCCAAGATCGCGGGCTAGCGGGCACTAATGAGCAGTTCTTC	CASSQDRGLAGTNEQFF
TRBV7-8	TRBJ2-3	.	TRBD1	TGTGCCAGCAGCTTAGGTGGGACAGGGGGAAATACGCAGTATTTT	CASSLGGTGGNTQYF
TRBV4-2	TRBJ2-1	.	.	TGTGCCAGCAGCCAATCTAACCGGAATGAGCAGTTCTTC	CASSQSNRNEQFF
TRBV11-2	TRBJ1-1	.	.	TGTGCCAGCAGCTTAGACTGGAGCCGAACGACTGAAGCTTTCTTT	CASSLDWSRTTEAFF
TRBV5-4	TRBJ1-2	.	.	TGTGCCAGCAGCTCCCAGAAAGGGGAGGGCACCTTC	CASSSQKGEGTF
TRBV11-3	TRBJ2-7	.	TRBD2	TGTGCCAGCAGCTTTCGAGCGGGGGGGCCCTACGAGCAGTACTTC	CASSFRAGGPYEQYF
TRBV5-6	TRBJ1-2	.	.	TGTGCCAGCAGCTTGGGACCCACTAGTGGGTACACCTTC	CASSLGPTSGYTF
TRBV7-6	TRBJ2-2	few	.	TGTGCCAGCAGCTTAGTCCCCTCCAAGGCGGGCAACCCCTGGACCGGGGAGCTGTTTTTT	CASSLVPSKAGNPWTGELFF
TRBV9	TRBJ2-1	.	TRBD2	TGTGCCAGCAGCCCCCCGTCGGGCGGGGGCTCCTACAATGAGCAGTTCTTC	CASSPPSGGGSYNEQFF
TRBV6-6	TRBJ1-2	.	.	TGTGCCAGCAGTTACGCAGGGATAGGTGGCTACACCTTC	CASSYAGIGGYTF
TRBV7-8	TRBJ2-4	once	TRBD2	TGTGCCAGCAGCTTAGCAGCCACCTCTAGCGGGGATGGAAACATTCAGTACTTC	CASSLAATSSGDGNIQYF
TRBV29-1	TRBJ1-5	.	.	TGCAGCGTTGCAGGGAATAGCAATCAGCCCCAGCATTTT	CSVAGNSNQPQHF
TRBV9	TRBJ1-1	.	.	TGTGCCAGCAGCGTAGACAGTCTCATGAACACTGAAGCTTTCTTT	CASSVDSLMNTEAFF
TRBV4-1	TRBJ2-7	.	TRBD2	TGCGCCAGCAGCCAAGACGGACTAGCGGGAGTGGGTACCTACGAGCAGTACTTC	CASSQDGLAGVGTYEQYF